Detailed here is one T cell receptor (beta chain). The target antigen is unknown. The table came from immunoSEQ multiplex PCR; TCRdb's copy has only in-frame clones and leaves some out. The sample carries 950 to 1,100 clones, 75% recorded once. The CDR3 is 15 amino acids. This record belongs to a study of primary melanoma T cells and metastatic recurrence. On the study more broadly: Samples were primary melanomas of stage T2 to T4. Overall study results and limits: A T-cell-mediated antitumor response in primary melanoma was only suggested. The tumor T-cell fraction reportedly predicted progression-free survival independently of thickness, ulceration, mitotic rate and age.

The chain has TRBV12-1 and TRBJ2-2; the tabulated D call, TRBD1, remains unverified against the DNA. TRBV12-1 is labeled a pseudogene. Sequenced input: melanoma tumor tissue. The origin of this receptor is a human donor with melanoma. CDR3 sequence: CASSFADSCKGELFF. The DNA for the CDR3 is TGTGCCAGCAGCTTTGCGGACAGTTGTAAGGGGGAGCTGTTTTTT.